This TCR beta chain came from a study of cytomegalovirus exposure and HLA in healthy donors. This CDR3 has 16 amino acids. Germline V gives CDR1 MRHNA, CDR2 SNTAGT. V was shortened by 6 bases and J by 0 bases, with 17 bases between the two germline ends. Study-wide points: Presence/absence comparisons presumed near-even sequencing depth among donors.

A remark on this clone: Its target is unknown.

Use of 60 Vbeta and 13 Jbeta primers characterized the PCR. Some clones are missing from TCRdb's copy, which holds only in-frame ones; the method was immunoSEQ multiplex PCR. The sample holds over 100,000 clones, less than 70% seen once. Sequencing was carried out using PBMCs. This receptor was taken from a woman aged 30 to 39 in good health and CMV-seronegative. The genes are TRBV6-4 and TRBJ1-1, with D tentatively TRBD1 (6 bases). The DNA for the CDR3 is TGTGCCAGCAGACCTACAGGGAGAGGGGTGAACACTGAAGCTTTCTTT. Translating gives CASRPTGRGVNTEAFF.